Listed below are T cell receptor beta chains from one sample, sequenced in a study of shared clonotypes between healthy human individuals. Assay: immunoSEQ multiplex PCR; the TCRdb copy retains only in-frame clones and omits some. The data contain some 2.1 million clones, approximately 92% of them singletons. Sequencing input: naive CD8+ T cells from PBMCs. The receptor source for this set is a man younger than 30 in good health. Some clones in this sample may be carry-over from other donors' samples. The CDR3 runs from the conserved cysteine through the conserved F or W. Each record gives: D gene, J gene, V gene, clone size, CDR3 protein, CDR3 DNA. The D gene is left open where the match is weak. Rows give clone size only sometimes, using once, few, many, or a class for an expanded clone.

>.|TRBJ1-5|TRBV30|.
CAWSVNGNQPQHF
TGTGCCTGGAGTGTAAACGGCAATCAGCCCCAGCATTTT
>TRBD1|TRBJ2-7|TRBV28|.
CASSSSSVHSRGRGGEQYF
TGTGCCAGCAGTTCTTCCTCGGTCCACTCCAGGGGGCGCGGTGGCGAGCAGTACTTC
>TRBD2|TRBJ2-1|TRBV4-3|.
CASSQVLVETSGRHEQFF
TGCGCCAGCAGCCAAGTTTTAGTTGAGACTAGCGGGAGGCATGAGCAGTTCTTC
>.|TRBJ1-2|TRBV28|once
CASVATGVYGYTF
TGTGCCAGCGTCGCGACGGGAGTCTATGGCTACACCTTC
>.|TRBJ1-1|TRBV15|.
CATSRRKETEAFF
TGTGCCACCAGCAGGAGAAAGGAAACTGAAGCTTTCTTT
>.|TRBJ2-7|TRBV29-1|.
CSVETPGTETYEQYF
TGCAGCGTAGAAACCCCCGGGACGGAGACCTACGAGCAGTACTTC
>.|TRBJ1-5|TRBV25-1|.
CASSGSGNQPQHF
TGTGCCAGCAGTGGTTCAGGTAATCAGCCCCAGCATTTT
>TRBD1|TRBJ2-1|TRBV7-9|.
CASSLADRYNEQFF
TGTGCCAGCAGCTTGGCGGACAGGTACAATGAGCAGTTCTTC
>TRBD2|TRBJ2-3|TRBV7-3|once
CASSSRTSGRDTDTQYF
TGTGCCAGCAGCTCCAGGACTAGCGGGAGAGACACAGATACGCAGTATTTT
>TRBD1|TRBJ1-1|TRBV13|.
CASSPEGATPLKNTEAFF
TGTGCCAGCAGCCCTGAGGGGGCCACCCCTCTGAAGAACACTGAAGCTTTCTTT
>.|TRBJ2-7|TRBV9|.
CASSDKPGYGTYEQYF
TGTGCCAGCAGCGACAAGCCGGGCTACGGTACCTACGAGCAGTACTTC
>TRBD1|TRBJ2-7|TRBV2|.
CASSEGRDRGDEQYF
TGTGCCAGCAGTGAGGGTCGGGACAGGGGGGACGAGCAGTACTTC
>.|TRBJ2-2|TRBV2|.
CASSEIATVNTGELFF
TGTGCCAGCAGTGAAATTGCGACAGTGAACACCGGGGAGCTGTTTTTT
>.|TRBJ2-7|TRBV19|.
CASSVGTPSYEQYF
TGTGCCAGTAGTGTCGGGACACCGTCCTACGAGCAGTACTTC
>.|TRBJ2-5|TRBV4-1|.
CASSQSPTMSGETQYF
TGCGCCAGCAGCCAGAGCCCGACGATGTCAGGAGAGACCCAGTACTTC
>TRBD2|TRBJ2-5|TRBV27|.
CASKKSPTSGRETQYF
TGTGCCAGCAAAAAAAGTCCGACTAGCGGGAGGGAGACCCAGTACTTC
>TRBD2|TRBJ2-7|TRBV19|.
CASSLRLAANDEQYF
TGTGCCAGTAGTTTAAGACTAGCGGCCAACGACGAGCAGTACTTC
>.|TRBJ1-4|TRBV15|.
CATSSRGSPNEKLFF
TGTGCCACCAGCAGCCGTGGCAGCCCGAATGAAAAACTGTTTTTT
>TRBD2|TRBJ2-1|TRBV6-4|.
CASSDERLAFGEQFF
TGTGCCAGCAGTGATGAGAGACTAGCATTTGGTGAGCAGTTCTTC
>.|TRBJ2-3|TRBV10-2|once
CASSELSTDTQYF
TGCGCCAGCAGTGAACTGAGCACAGATACGCAGTATTTT
>TRBD1|TRBJ2-3|TRBV7-8|.
CASSRDSVSLTDTQYF
TGTGCCAGCAGCAGGGACAGTGTTTCTCTTACAGATACGCAGTATTTT
>.|TRBJ1-2|TRBV7-9|.
CASSLEVGYGYTF
TGTGCCAGCAGCTTGGAGGTTGGCTATGGCTACACCTTC
>.|TRBJ2-3|TRBV5-4|.
CASSWPGDTQYF
TGTGCCAGCAGCTGGCCTGGAGATACGCAGTATTTT
>.|TRBJ2-7|TRBV9|.
CASSPWVGSRSYEQYF
TGTGCCAGCAGCCCTTGGGTTGGTAGCCGCTCCTACGAGCAGTACTTC
>.|TRBJ1-5|TRBV15|.
CATSRGWDNQPQHF
TGTGCCACCAGCAGAGGGTGGGACAATCAGCCCCAGCATTTT
>.|TRBJ1-2|TRBV18|.
CASSPSGGPGHYGYTF
TGTGCCAGCTCTCCCTCGGGTGGGCCAGGACACTATGGCTACACCTTC
>.|TRBJ2-7|TRBV4-2|.
CASSQGRELVLEQYF
TGTGCCAGCAGCCAAGGACGGGAGCTAGTCCTCGAGCAGTACTTC
>.|TRBJ2-7|TRBV2|.
CASRGNYEQYF
TGTGCCAGCAGGGGGAACTACGAGCAGTACTTC
>.|TRBJ2-3|TRBV7-9|.
CASSFLLGGSLRF
TGTGCCAGCAGCTTTCTACTTGGGGGCTCCTTGCGTTTT
>.|TRBJ2-5|TRBV28|.
CASISGREYQETQYF
TGTGCCAGCATTTCGGGCAGGGAGTACCAAGAGACCCAGTACTTC
>.|TRBJ2-7|TRBV9|.
CASSVGTDSYEQYF
TGTGCCAGCAGCGTAGGAACGGACTCCTACGAGCAGTACTTC
>.|TRBJ1-1|TRBV5-6|.
CASRQLHTEAFF
TGTGCCAGCAGACAGCTACACACTGAAGCTTTCTTT
>.|TRBJ1-5|TRBV27|.
CASSLSGRGQPQHF
TGTGCCAGCAGTTTATCGGGCAGAGGTCAGCCCCAGCATTTT
>TRBD2|TRBJ2-1|TRBV6-5|.
CASSYALAGVGNEQFF
TGTGCCAGCAGTTACGCCCTAGCGGGAGTCGGAAATGAGCAGTTCTTC
>.|TRBJ2-5|TRBV7-9|once
CASSSSPGRQETQYF
TGTGCCAGCAGCTCCTCTCCGGGGCGACAAGAGACCCAGTACTTC
>.|TRBJ1-5|TRBV6-1|.
CASSTRPGDNQPQHF
TGTGCCAGCAGCACGCGGCCAGGGGACAATCAGCCCCAGCATTTT
>.|TRBJ2-4|TRBV7-9|.
CASSWDLRLAKNIQYF
TGTGCCAGCAGTTGGGACCTCAGACTAGCCAAAAACATTCAGTACTTC
>TRBD1|TRBJ2-1|TRBV27|.
CASSFLTGTGINEQFF
TGTGCCAGCAGTTTCCTAACCGGGACAGGCATCAATGAGCAGTTCTTC
>.|TRBJ2-2|TRBV4-2|few
CASSQGQLDTGELFF
TGTGCCAGCAGCCAAGGACAACTAGATACCGGGGAGCTGTTTTTT
>.|TRBJ2-7|TRBV27|.
CASRRELSYEQYF
TGTGCCAGCAGGAGGGAGCTGTCCTACGAGCAGTACTTC
>TRBD2|TRBJ2-7|TRBV27|.
CASSLQGTSGYEQYF
TGTGCCAGCAGTTTGCAGGGGACTAGCGGCTACGAGCAGTACTTC